One and the same sample provided the 30 T cell receptor beta chains below, sequenced in a study of neurological immune-mediated disorders. TCRdb re-derived calls from the 5' RACE reads in MiXCR, one entry per CDR3 protein. The sample lists more than 50,000 distinct CDR3 sequences, nearly 25% occurring once. The time point denotes: technical triplicate 2. Material: PBMCs. Every receptor here comes from a man in his sixties with HTLV-1-associated myelopathy (HAM/TSP).

The chain employs TRBV28 and TRBJ1-5; D call uncertain. CDR1 and CDR2 from the germline V gene are MDHEN and SYDVKM. The V and J ends lost 1 base and 8 bases respectively, with 3 bases between them. The length of the CDR3 is 11 residues. CDR3 sequence: CASSLLKPQHF. In DNA, the CDR3 is TGTGCCAGCAGTTTATTGAAGCCCCAGCATTTT.

This clonotype came up many times. The rearrangement links TRBV7-2 to TRBJ2-3; D gene ambiguous. The CDR3 loop spans 12 amino acids. Germline assignment: CDR1 SGHTA and CDR2 FQGNSA. Trimming took 4 bases from V and 7 from J, leaving 9 bases between them. The CDR3 sequence: CASSSYQNTQYF. The DNA for the CDR3 is TGTGCCAGCAGCTCCTATCAGAATACGCAGTATTTT.

For this clonotype: A much larger clone is a single base away; this may be a read error. The rearrangement joins TRBV15 to TRBJ2-6; D is tentatively TRBD1 or TRBD2 (5 bases each). CDR1 LNHNV and CDR2 YYDKDF come from the germline V gene (reference sequence). There are 18 residues in the CDR3. In nucleotides, the CDR3 is TGTGCCACCAGCAGAGGGGGGACGGTCCCTACTGGGGCCAACGTCCAGACTTTC. This encodes CATSRGGTVPTGANVQTF.

The sample holds many counts of this clonotype. The chain is built from TRBV4-1 and TRBJ2-2; a weak D match, TRBD2 (6 bases). Between the trimmed V and J ends, which lost 3 bases and 7 bases, there was a span of 12 bases. Germline-derived CDR1 and CDR2 are MGHRA and YSYEKL. This CDR3 contains 14 residues. CDR3 in amino acids: CASSHARRGGELFF. The CDR3 bases are TGCGCCAGCAGCCATGCCCGGCGGGGCGGGGAGCTGTTTTTT.

This clonotype was observed at least ten times. The chain has TRBV24-1 and TRBJ2-1; D is ambiguous. V was shortened by 9 bases and J by 5 bases, with 10 bases between the two germline ends. CDR3 length equals 12 residues. CDR1 and CDR2 (germline): KGHDR, SFDVKD. CDR3 nucleotide sequence: TGTGCCACCGGGCAGACCGACAATGAGCAGTTCTTC. It translates to CATGQTDNEQFF.

This clonotype was recorded many times. The CDR3 DNA reads TGTGCCAGCAGTGCCAACTATGGCTACACCTTC. Encoded protein: CASSANYGYTF. V is TRBV25-1 and J is TRBJ1-2; no firm D call. V gave up 4 bases and J gave up 2 bases, with 2 bases separating them. Germline V CDR1 and CDR2: MGHDK, SYGVNS. The CDR3 length is 11 residues.

This clonotype was counted many times. This chain links TRBV7-9 with TRBJ2-3, with 11 bases matching TRBD2. CDR3 length: 18 residues. V shed 3 bases, J shed 1 base, and the junction held 9 bases outside the gene matches. Germline V lookup: CDR1 SEHNR, CDR2 FQNEAQ (reference sequence). CDR3 loop: CASSFSTGTSGRTDTQYF. In DNA form, the CDR3 reads TGTGCCAGCAGCTTCTCAACCGGGACTAGCGGACGCACAGATACGCAGTATTTT.

This clonotype has at least ten counts. The rearrangement joins TRBV20-1 to TRBJ1-2; 7 nucleotides line up with TRBD1. CDR1 and CDR2 from the germline V gene are DFQATT and SNEGSKA (reference sequence). The trim removed 5 bases at V and 1 base at J, leaving 4 bases unmatched. The CDR3 extends over 13 amino acids. This chain's CDR3 is CSAAGTVNYGYTF. The CDR3 DNA reads as TGCAGTGCTGCCGGGACAGTTAACTATGGCTACACCTTC.

This clonotype occurred many times. The rearrangement links TRBV5-1 to TRBJ2-6, with 9 bases identical to TRBD1. CDR1 SGHRS and CDR2 YFSETQ come from the germline V gene. The CDR3 length is 18 residues. Trimming at V came to 3 bases and at J to 0 bases, leaving 7 bases not matched to a gene. CDR3 in DNA: TGCGCCAGCAGCTCTTTTCAACAGGGGGCCTCTGGGGCCAACGTCCTGACTTTC. This translates into CASSSFQQGASGANVLTF.

Ten or more counts support this clonotype. The V gene is TRBV6-5, the J gene TRBJ1-6, with D tentatively TRBD1 (6 bases). The CDR3 runs to 16 residues. V lost 4 bases and J lost 7, with 17 bases in between. CDR1 MNHEY and CDR2 SVGAGI come from the germline V gene. CDR3 residues: CASSSGGGGPNSPLHF. DNA of the CDR3: TGTGCCAGCAGTTCCGGGGGAGGGGGACCAAATTCACCCCTCCACTTT.

This clonotype was observed many times. This chain joins TRBV20-1 and TRBJ2-4, with 10 nucleotides matching TRBD1. The CDR3 loop spans 15 amino acids. Germline CDR1 is DFQATT and CDR2 is SNEGSKA (reference sequence). J gave up 5 bases and V 1 base, and 5 bases lay outside the gene matches. DNA of the CDR3: TGCAGTGCTAGAGGTGACAGGGGGCGGGAAAACATTCAGTACTTC. Translation: CSARGDRGRENIQYF.

Many counts were recorded for this clonotype. The V call is TRBV6-1, the J call TRBJ2-5; tentative D call: TRBD1 (5 bases). Per the germline V gene, CDR1 is MNHNS and CDR2 is SASEGT. V shed 6 bases and J shed 1 base, with 12 bases lying between them. The CDR3 sequence is 14 residues long. This chain's CDR3 is CASSLPDIQETQYF. The CDR3 DNA sequence: TGTGCCAGCAGCTTACCGGACATCCAAGAGACCCAGTACTTC.

The gene calls are TRBV7-9 and TRBJ2-7, with a tentative D call TRBD1 (6 bases). This CDR3 region has 15 residues. The V and J ends lost 0 bases and 5 bases respectively, with 14 bases between them. Per germline, CDR1 SEHNR and CDR2 FQNEAQ (reference sequence). The CDR3 spells CASSLAPGDHNEQYF. CDR3 nucleotides: TGTGCCAGCAGCTTAGCCCCAGGGGATCACAACGAGCAGTACTTC. Combining the CDR3 with reference TRBV7-9 and TRBJ2-7 gives the whole variable domain DTGVSQNPRHKITKRGQNVTFRCDPISEHNRLYWYRQTLGQGPEFLTYFQNEAQLEKSRLLSDRFSAERPKGSFSTLEIQRTEQGDSAMYLCASSLAPGDHNEQYFGPGTRLTVT.

This clonotype has a handful of counts. V gene TRBV10-3 combines with J gene TRBJ2-1, with a weak D call TRBD1 (6 bases). V was pared by 0 bases and J by 12 bases, with 15 bases between. The CDR3 runs 14 residues. Germline CDR1 is ENHRY and CDR2 is SYGVKD. In nucleotides, the CDR3 is TGTGCCATCAGTGAGTCCAGGGGAATTGACGGGCAGTTCTTC. It encodes CAISESRGIDGQFF.

This clonotype has at least ten counts. V is TRBV11-3 and J is TRBJ2-3; maybe TRBD2 (5 bases). In germline, CDR1 is SGHNT, CDR2 YENEEA. V lost 3 bases and J lost 0, with 10 bases in between. CDR3 length equals 15 residues. CDR3: CASSFLSGSTDTQYF. The CDR3 bases are TGTGCCAGCAGCTTCCTGTCGGGGAGCACAGATACGCAGTATTTT.

This clonotype has only one observation. The V gene is TRBV6-6, the J gene TRBJ2-1; D tentatively reads TRBD1 or TRBD2 (5 bases each). V gave up 7 bases and J gave up 2 bases, with 9 bases separating them. The germline CDR1 and CDR2 sequences are MNHNY and SVGAGI (reference sequence). The CDR3 has 13 residues. CDR3 region: CASTRDPYNEQFF. CDR3 bases: TGTGCCAGCACTCGGGACCCCTACAATGAGCAGTTCTTC.

This clonotype was counted ten times or more. The chain carries TRBV21-1 and TRBJ2-2; TRBD2, as called in the table, went unchecked against the DNA. TRBV21-1 is flagged as a pseudogene. There are 12 residues in the CDR3. CDR3 region: CRTSGNTGELFF. CDR3 DNA: TGCCGGACTAGCGGAAACACCGGGGAGCTGTTTTTT.

This clonotype was seen repeatedly, ten times or more. The chain carries TRBV29-1 and TRBJ1-1; TRBD1 matches at 7 bases. CDR3 size: 14 residues. V lost 3 bases to trimming and J lost 4 bases; unmatched junction nucleotides: 8. Looked up from germline, CDR1 is SQVTM and CDR2 is ANQGSEA. CDR3 in amino acids: CSVETGMGGTEAFF. The DNA for the CDR3 is TGCAGCGTTGAGACAGGGATGGGGGGCACTGAAGCTTTCTTT.

This clonotype was seen repeatedly, ten times or more. The chain recombines TRBV20-1 with TRBJ2-7; no firm D call. Trimming shortened V by 0 bases and J by 2 bases, and 11 bases separated the two germline ends. This CDR3 spans 14 amino acids. The germline V gene has CDR1 DFQATT and CDR2 SNEGSKA (reference sequence). CDR3 loop: CSARDGRSTYEQYF. The CDR3 region has the DNA TGCAGTGCTAGAGATGGTCGATCGACCTACGAGCAGTACTTC.

The table lists this clonotype with many counts. The V and J genes are TRBV7-9 and TRBJ1-1; TRBD1 is a possible D gene (5 bases). Germline V lookup: CDR1 SEHNR, CDR2 FQNEAQ (reference sequence). The CDR3 consists of 13 residues. Trimming took 2 bases from V and 6 from J, leaving 10 bases between them. This CDR3 reads CASSLTGNSEAFF. CDR3 DNA: TGTGCCAGCAGCTTAACAGGAAACTCTGAAGCTTTCTTT.

This sequence joins TRBV18 and TRBJ2-6, with 8 nucleotides matching TRBD1. Per the germline V gene, CDR1 is KGHSH and CDR2 is LQKENI. This CDR3 contains 17 residues. V was pared by 2 bases and J by 2 bases, with 5 bases of the junction left unmatched. This chain's CDR3 is CASSPGQGLAGANVLTF. Written as DNA, the CDR3 is TGTGCCAGCTCACCAGGACAGGGTTTGGCTGGGGCCAACGTCCTGACTTTC.

This clonotype was counted ten times or more. The J gene is TRBJ2-7, the V gene TRBV28; D may correspond to TRBD1 or TRBD2 (5 bases each). The germline CDR1 and CDR2 sequences are MDHEN and SYDVKM. This CDR3 is built from 15 residues. The V and J ends lost 3 bases and 5 bases respectively, with 17 bases between them. The CDR3 bases are TGTGCCAGCAGTTTGGTGGTGGGGGATAAGGACGAGCAGTACTTC. Its protein is CASSLVVGDKDEQYF.

This clonotype was seen repeatedly, ten times or more. The chain recombines TRBV5-1 with TRBJ2-7, with a possible D match to TRBD1 (5 bases). Trimming stripped 4 bases from V and 0 bases from J, with 8 bases between. The CDR3 covers 13 residues. CDR1 and CDR2 (germline): SGHRS, YFSETQ. The CDR3 is CASSPRVSYEQYF. CDR3 nucleotides: TGCGCCAGCAGCCCCAGGGTCTCCTACGAGCAGTACTTC. Complete variable domain (other parts from reference TRBV5-1 and TRBJ2-7): KAGVTQTPRYLIKTRGQQVTLSCSPISGHRSVSWYQQTPGQGLQFLFEYFSETQRNKGNFPGRFSGRQFSNSRSEMNVSTLELGDSALYLCASSPRVSYEQYFGPGTRLTVT.

This clonotype was seen at least ten times. This chain uses TRBV5-1 with TRBJ2-1; D not resolved. The germline CDR1 and CDR2 sequences are SGHRS and YFSETQ. V was pared by 0 bases and J by 0 bases, with 10 bases between. The CDR3 is made up of 16 amino acids. The CDR3 coding sequence is TGCGCCAGCAGCTTGGACGTGGGAAACTCCTACAATGAGCAGTTCTTC. It specifies CASSLDVGNSYNEQFF.

This clonotype has at least ten counts. The chain recombines TRBV20-1 with TRBJ1-5; 10 nucleotides align to TRBD1. V was clipped by 6 bases and J by 7 bases; unmatched bases: 6. Germline CDR1 reads DFQATT; CDR2 reads SNEGSKA (reference sequence). This CDR3 has 13 residues. As DNA, the CDR3 is TGCAGTGCCCCGGGACAGGGGCTCCAGCCCCAGCATTTT. This codes for CSAPGQGLQPQHF.

A few counts support this clonotype. The gene calls are TRBV5-6 and TRBJ2-1; D might be TRBD2 (5 bases). V was trimmed by 4 bases and J by 4 bases, leaving 12 bases between them. Germline-derived CDR1 and CDR2 are SGHDT and YYEEEE. The length of the CDR3 is 14 residues. DNA of the CDR3: TGTGCCAGCAGCACCCAACGGGAATACAATGAGCAGTTCTTC. It is translated as CASSTQREYNEQFF. The whole variable domain, remainder taken from reference TRBV5-6 and TRBJ2-1, is DAGVTQSPTHLIKTRGQQVTLRCSPKSGHDTVSWYQQALGQGPQFIFQYYEEEERQRGNFPDRFSGHQFPNYSSELNVNALLLGDSALYLCASSTQREYNEQFFGPGTRLTVL.

There are many counts of this clonotype. V usage is TRBV6-5 and J usage is TRBJ1-1; 8 bases align to TRBD1. This CDR3 is built from 14 residues. V was clipped by 7 bases and J by 6 bases; unmatched bases: 10. Germline V gives CDR1 MNHEY, CDR2 SVGAGI. The CDR3 DNA sequence: TGTGCCAGCATCGATAGACAGGGGATGGCTGAAGCTTTCTTT. As protein: CASIDRQGMAEAFF.

Many counts were recorded for this clonotype. The V and J genes are TRBV5-1 and TRBJ2-7, with D unresolved. The CDR3 is 14 amino acids. CDR1 is SGHRS, CDR2 YFSETQ, per germline. V was shortened by 4 bases and J by 5 bases, with 16 bases between the two germline ends. The CDR3 DNA is TGCGCCAGCAGCACCGGACCCGCATCCAACGAGCAGTACTTC. Its translation: CASSTGPASNEQYF.

Many counts were recorded for this clonotype. The chain joins TRBV5-1 to TRBJ2-7; possibly TRBD1 or TRBD2 for D (5 bases each). Between the trimmed V and J ends, which lost 2 bases and 6 bases, there was a span of 15 bases. Germline CDR1 reads SGHRS; CDR2 reads YFSETQ. This CDR3 is built from 14 residues. The CDR3 coding sequence is TGCGCCAGCAGCTTAGGGACGGGTAGGGCCGAGCAGTACTTC. The encoded protein is CASSLGTGRAEQYF.

The table lists this clonotype with many counts. The J gene is TRBJ1-5, the V gene TRBV7-8; D is possibly TRBD1 (6 bases). The CDR3 extends over 14 amino acids. CDR1 is SGHVS, CDR2 FQNEAQ, per germline. V lost 5 bases and J 9 bases, leaving 17 bases between the germline ends. The CDR3 loop is CASSLNGGQGPQHF. The DNA of the CDR3 is TGTGCCAGCAGCCTGAACGGGGGGCAAGGGCCCCAGCATTTT.